This T cell receptor beta chain was recovered during a study of siplizumab effects on memory and regulatory T cells. Study-level results: An assignable naive or memory phenotype was lacking in roughly 80-97% of proliferating CD4+ or CD8+ clones. Proliferating siplizumab-cultured Tregs lacked confirmed suppressive function. A minor share of alloreactive clones matched unstimulated subsets. Where siplizumab was present, mappable alloreactive CD4+ clones averaged approximately 70% Treg-derived, compared with about 25% in controls.

This clone was observed a single time. The antigen remains unidentified. Produced via immunoSEQ multiplex PCR; TCRdb's table is partial and in-frame only. The sample has 85,000 to 95,000 clones, nearly 95% seen once. Trimming left V 5 bases short and J 2 bases short, with 12 bases between. The CDR3 has 15 amino acids. Germline V gives CDR1 MNHNS, CDR2 SASEGT. The chain couples TRBV6-1 to TRBJ2-2; maybe TRBD2 (6 bases). Material: non-Treg CD4+ T cells sorted from blood. This receptor was taken from a human donor in good health. The CDR3 region has the DNA TGTGCCAGCAGTTTTGGACTACCCAACACCGGGGAGCTGTTTTTT. Translated: CASSFGLPNTGELFF.